This passage covers 32 T cell receptor beta chains from one sample sequenced in a study of blood T cell repertoires in COVID-19. The method was immunoSEQ multiplex PCR; TCRdb's version includes in-frame clones alone and lacks a portion of them. The data contain about 170,000 clones, approximately 84% of them singletons. The specimen sequenced was PBMCs or T cells enriched from blood (not recorded which). The receptors come from a man aged 45-65 years who had recovered from COVID-19.

V usage is TRBV28 and J usage is TRBJ1-1, with 9 bases lining up with TRBD1. Germline-derived CDR1 and CDR2 are MDHEN and SYDVKM. There are 15 residues in the CDR3. J gave up 3 bases and V 4 bases, and 6 bases lay outside the gene matches. The CDR3 is CASSSQQGAHTEAFF. Here the CDR3 DNA reads TGTGCCAGCAGTTCCCAACAGGGGGCACACACTGAAGCTTTCTTT.

The J gene is TRBJ2-1, the V gene TRBV18; 10 nucleotides line up with TRBD2. There are 14 residues in the CDR3. CDR1 and CDR2 (germline): KGHSH, LQKENI. V trimming: 0 bases; J trimming: 8 bases; junction bases outside the gene matches: 1. The CDR3 DNA reads as TGTGCCAGCTCACCACCGGGACTAGCGTATGAGCAGTTCTTC. This translates into CASSPPGLAYEQFF. Variable domain in full (rest from reference TRBV18 and TRBJ2-1): NAGVMQNPRHLVRRRGQEARLRCSPMKGHSHVYWYRQLPEEGLKFMVYLQKENIIDESGMPKERFSAEFPKEGPSILRIQQVVRGDSAAYFCASSPPGLAYEQFFGPGTRLTVL.

The V call is TRBV6-2 or TRBV6-3, the J call TRBJ1-5; no definite D call. Trimming took 4 bases from V and 2 from J, leaving 3 bases between them. Germline V lookup: CDR1 MNHEY, CDR2 SVGEGT. The CDR3 runs 12 residues. The CDR3 DNA reads as TGTGCCAGCAGTTCAGGCAATCAGCCCCAGCATTTT. Its protein product is CASSSGNQPQHF.

This sequence joins TRBV6-5 and TRBJ2-5; the match to TRBD1 covers 8 bases. The CDR3 extends over 14 amino acids. J was trimmed by 1 base and V by 8 bases; bases with no gene match: 6. Germline loops: CDR1 MNHEY, CDR2 SVGAGI. Here the CDR3 DNA reads TGTGCCAGCTCCCGGACAGGGTCCCAAGAGACCCAGTACTTC. Encoded protein: CASSRTGSQETQYF.

The rearrangement joins TRBV19 to TRBJ2-5, with 7 nucleotides matching TRBD2. Germline trimming cut 6 bases from V and 4 bases from J; bases unmatched to any gene: 2. The CDR3 covers 12 residues. Germline V CDR1 and CDR2: LNHDA, SQIVND (reference sequence). This CDR3 reads CASSGGGETQYF. CDR3 DNA: TGTGCCAGTAGCGGCGGGGGAGAGACCCAGTACTTC. The full variable domain, completed using reference TRBV19 and TRBJ2-5, is DGGITQSPKYLFRKEGQNVTLSCEQNLNHDAMYWYRQDPGQGLRLIYYSQIVNDFQKGDIAEGYSVSREKKESFPLTVTSAQKNPTAFYLCASSGGGETQYFGPGTRLLVL.

This chain connects TRBV19 to TRBJ2-1, with TRBD2 matching over 7 bases. The germline V gene encodes CDR1 LNHDA and CDR2 SQIVND (reference sequence). The CDR3 sequence is 14 residues long. Unmatched junction bases numbered 8, after V lost 4 bases and J lost 8 bases. CDR3 region: CASSKGLGGDEQFF. The CDR3 bases are TGTGCCAGTAGTAAAGGATTGGGAGGGGATGAGCAGTTCTTC.

The chain joins TRBV7-9 to TRBJ1-5; D unresolved. Germline CDR1 is SEHNR and CDR2 is FQNEAQ (reference sequence). The CDR3 extends over 12 amino acids. Trimming took 5 bases from V and 5 from J, leaving 7 bases between them. This chain's CDR3 is CASSARDQPQHF. CDR3 nucleotides: TGTGCCAGCAGCGCGAGGGATCAGCCCCAGCATTTT.

The gene calls are TRBV5-4 and TRBJ1-1; D is possibly TRBD1 (6 bases). The V gene lost 1 base and the J gene lost 3 bases, with 13 bases spanning the gap. The CDR3 loop spans 15 amino acids. Germline loops: CDR1 SGHNT, CDR2 YYREEE (reference sequence). The CDR3 spells CASSLWGAGDTEAFF. Here the CDR3 DNA reads TGTGCCAGCAGCTTGTGGGGGGCGGGGGACACTGAAGCTTTCTTT.

This sequence joins TRBV6-5 and TRBJ1-2; TRBD1 might be the D (6 bases). CDR3 size: 13 residues. The germline V gene encodes CDR1 MNHEY and CDR2 SVGAGI. Trimming took off 5 bases at V and 2 bases at J, with 9 bases between the two ends. CDR3 protein: CASSNRVNYGYTF. The DNA for the CDR3 is TGTGCCAGCAGTAACAGGGTGAACTATGGCTACACCTTC.

V usage is TRBV7-2 and J usage is TRBJ2-7, with a weak D call TRBD1 (6 bases). Germline CDR1 is SGHTA and CDR2 is FQGNSA. V dropped 4 bases and J dropped 1 base, with 8 bases sitting between them. This CDR3 spans 13 amino acids. CDR3 region: CASSSGVSYEQYF. The DNA of the CDR3 is TGTGCCAGCAGCTCAGGGGTTTCCTACGAGCAGTACTTC.

The chain couples TRBV12-3 or TRBV12-4 to TRBJ1-2, with no clear D. V was cut by 3 bases and J by 4 bases, with 9 bases left in between. CDR3 length: 13 residues. This CDR3 is CASSFQAFYGYTF. CDR3 in DNA: TGTGCCAGCAGTTTTCAGGCGTTCTATGGCTACACCTTC.

The chain recombines TRBV19 with TRBJ2-7, with D possibly matching TRBD1 (6 bases). V lost 6 bases, J lost 2 bases, and 17 bases lay in between. The CDR3 is 15 residues long. Germline CDR1 LNHDA, CDR2 SQIVND (reference sequence). CDR3 nucleotide sequence: TGTGCCAGTAGCCCTCCAGGGGTGCCACCCTACGAGCAGTACTTC. Protein sequence: CASSPPGVPPYEQYF.

The V gene is TRBV27, the J gene TRBJ2-2, with TRBD1 matching 10 bases. The germline V gene has CDR1 MNHEY and CDR2 SMNVEV (reference sequence). This CDR3 has 16 residues. The V gene end was trimmed by 5 bases and the J gene end by 0 bases; junction bases not matched to a gene: 3. The CDR3 loop is CASSRGQGANTGELFF. As DNA, the CDR3 is TGTGCCAGCAGTCGAGGACAGGGGGCGAACACCGGGGAGCTGTTTTTT.

CDR3 loop: CASSLFGTGNTGELFF. The CDR3 DNA sequence: TGTGCCAGCAGCTTATTTGGGACTGGAAACACCGGGGAGCTGTTTTTT. V and J are TRBV5-6 and TRBJ2-2, with D maybe TRBD2 (6 bases). Germline CDR1 and CDR2: SGHDT and YYEEEE. Between the trimmed V and J ends, which lost 2 bases and 2 bases, there was a span of 13 bases. This CDR3 is built from 16 residues.

The chain combines TRBV7-6 with TRBJ1-1; TRBD1 is a possible D gene (6 bases). CDR1 SGHVS and CDR2 FNYEAQ come from the germline V gene. V was clipped by 3 bases and J by 0 bases, with 11 bases between them. The CDR3 contains 15 residues. The CDR3 DNA reads as TGTGCCAGCAGCTTGACAGGAACTTTGAACACTGAAGCTTTCTTT. As protein: CASSLTGTLNTEAFF.

The table lists this clone with a few counts. The chain couples TRBV5-4 to TRBJ2-1, with 8 bases matching TRBD2. Trimming at V came to 3 bases and at J to 7 bases, leaving 9 bases not matched to a gene. The germline gives CDR1 SGHNT, CDR2 YYREEE (reference sequence). The CDR3 is made up of 15 amino acids. The CDR3 nucleotides are TGTGCCAGCAGCTGGGGAGCGGGGGAGAGAAATGAGCAGTTCTTC. Amino acid sequence: CASSWGAGERNEQFF.

The V call is TRBV19, the J call TRBJ2-1; D not certain. The CDR3 is made up of 11 amino acids. V was clipped by 7 bases and J by 3 bases, with 4 bases between them. Germline-derived CDR1 and CDR2 are LNHDA and SQIVND (reference sequence). CDR3 DNA sequence: TGTGCCAGTACTAGCTACAATGAGCAGTTCTTC. Translated: CASTSYNEQFF.

This clone was observed a single time. V is TRBV10-3 and J is TRBJ2-7, with D possibly being TRBD1 (6 bases). The germline V gene has CDR1 ENHRY and CDR2 SYGVKD. The CDR3 consists of 14 residues. Deletions cut 5 bases from V and 5 bases from J, with 16 bases between. The CDR3 DNA follows: TGTGCCATCAGTAGGCAGGGGAAGAGCAACGAGCAGTACTTC. Translation gives CAISRQGKSNEQYF.

This chain connects TRBV10-3 to TRBJ1-2; weak D call: TRBD1 (5 bases). In germline, CDR1 is ENHRY, CDR2 SYGVKD. V dropped 8 bases and J dropped 7 bases, with 14 bases sitting between them. This CDR3 has 12 amino acids. The CDR3 sequence: CAIGGTGGGYTF. The CDR3 nucleotides are TGTGCCATCGGGGGGACCGGAGGTGGCTACACCTTC.

This clone was detected a few times. CDR3 nucleotide sequence: TGTGCCAGTAGTATAGTTTGGACAGCGGACAATCAGCCCCAGCATTTT. The encoded protein is CASSIVWTADNQPQHF. The chain recombines TRBV19 with TRBJ1-5; tentative D call: TRBD1 (6 bases). CDR3 length: 16 residues. Germline values: CDR1 LNHDA, CDR2 SQIVND (reference sequence). V lost 1 base and J 3 bases, leaving 13 bases between the germline ends.

This chain links TRBV28 with TRBJ2-7; the match to TRBD1 covers 9 bases. CDR1 and CDR2 (germline): MDHEN, SYDVKM. With V trimmed by 4 bases and J by 1 base, 8 bases remained unmatched. The CDR3 sequence is 16 residues long. The DNA of the CDR3 is TGTGCCAGCAGTTCCCTTGGACAGGGGTCATCCTACGAGCAGTACTTC. This gives the protein CASSSLGQGSSYEQYF.

The V gene is TRBV5-6, the J gene TRBJ2-7; D is possibly TRBD1 (6 bases). This CDR3 region has 14 residues. CDR1 and CDR2 (germline): SGHDT, YYEEEE. The V gene lost 0 bases and the J gene lost 4 bases, with 11 bases spanning the gap. Written as DNA, the CDR3 is TGTGCCAGCAGCTTGGCCTCAGGGGAATACGAGCAGTACTTC. Its translation is CASSLASGEYEQYF.

CDR3 loop: CASSYSSPGRGTDTQYF. The CDR3 nucleotides are TGTGCCAGCAGTTACTCTTCTCCTGGCAGGGGAACAGATACGCAGTATTTT. The J gene is TRBJ2-3, the V gene TRBV6-2 or TRBV6-3; D possibly corresponds to TRBD1 (6 bases). CDR1 and CDR2 (germline): MNHEY, SVGEGT. CDR3 length equals 17 residues. The V gene lost 0 bases and the J gene lost 3 bases, with 16 bases spanning the gap.

This rearrangement joins TRBV5-1 to TRBJ2-7; D is possibly TRBD2 (5 bases). The CDR3 sequence is 16 residues long. With 1 base removed from V and 5 bases from J, the gap between germline ends came to 19 bases. CDR1 SGHRS and CDR2 YFSETQ come from the germline V gene. The CDR3 DNA reads as TGCGCCAGCAGCTTGAACCTAGCCGTCATCGGGGACGAGCAGTACTTC. Translating gives CASSLNLAVIGDEQYF.

The chain recombines TRBV27 with TRBJ1-1; TRBD1 might be the D (5 bases). Germline V gene sequence: CDR1 MNHEY, CDR2 SMNVEV (reference sequence). Trimming took off 3 bases at V and 1 base at J, with 9 bases between the two ends. The CDR3 totals 14 residues. CDR3 DNA sequence: TGTGCCAGCAGTTTTAGGGGTGAGAACACTGAAGCTTTCTTT. This encodes CASSFRGENTEAFF.

The chain combines TRBV28 with TRBJ1-5; D might be TRBD1 (5 bases). The CDR3 is 15 residues long. Germline V gene data show CDR1 as MDHEN and CDR2 as SYDVKM. V was pared by 6 bases and J by 0 bases, with 12 bases between. Here the CDR3 DNA reads TGTGCCAGCAGCGGGGGGGGATATAGCAATCAGCCCCAGCATTTT. Translation gives CASSGGGYSNQPQHF.

Only a few counts were recorded for this clone. This rearrangement joins TRBV24-1 to TRBJ2-2; D is uncertain. Deletions cut 2 bases from V and 2 bases from J, with 5 bases between. The CDR3 runs 14 residues. CDR1 is KGHDR and CDR2 is SFDVKD in the germline V gene. The CDR3 coding sequence is TGTGCCACCAGTGATTCCATTAACACCGGGGAGCTGTTTTTT. Its translation: CATSDSINTGELFF.

Only a few counts were recorded for this clone. The chain carries TRBV28 and TRBJ1-4, with 7 positions matching TRBD1. Germline V gene sequence: CDR1 MDHEN, CDR2 SYDVKM. The CDR3 runs 18 residues. Losses at the gene ends were 5 bases for V and 0 bases for J; bases not matched to a gene: 12. CDR3: CASSLRRGPGATNEKLFF. The CDR3 DNA reads TGTGCCAGCAGTCTCCGGAGGGGGCCAGGAGCAACTAATGAAAAACTGTTTTTT.

The genes are TRBV4-3 and TRBJ2-7; D uncertain. CDR1 and CDR2 (germline): LGHNA, YSLEER. V lost 1 base to trimming and J lost 0 bases, with 7 bases between them. This CDR3 has 14 residues. CDR3 sequence reads: CASSQAGNSYEQYF. The CDR3 DNA is TGCGCCAGCAGCCAAGCGGGTAACTCCTACGAGCAGTACTTC.

This clone came up a few times. This chain joins TRBV28 and TRBJ1-2, with a tentative D call TRBD1 (5 bases). The CDR3 spans 15 residues. Germline CDR1 is MDHEN and CDR2 is SYDVKM. V was clipped by 4 bases and J by 3 bases, with 15 bases between them. The CDR3, as DNA: TGTGCCAGCAGTTCATCGGCGCAAGGGGACTATGGCTACACCTTC. This gives the protein CASSSSAQGDYGYTF.

The V call is TRBV10-3, the J call TRBJ1-3, with D possibly being TRBD1 (6 bases). The CDR3 has 15 residues. Germline V gene data show CDR1 as ENHRY and CDR2 as SYGVKD. The V gene lost 3 bases and the J gene lost 2 bases, with 11 bases spanning the gap. The CDR3 protein is CAISDGQNAGNTIYF. For the CDR3, the DNA is TGTGCCATCAGTGATGGACAGAATGCTGGAAACACCATATATTTT.

This chain joins TRBV3-1 (or the pseudogene TRBV3-2) and TRBJ1-2; D gene unclear. CDR3 length: 13 residues. V lost 4 bases to trimming and J lost 10 bases, with 16 bases between them. Germline CDR1 LGHDT, CDR2 YNNKEL (reference sequence). The CDR3 is CASSLTRISSYTF. As DNA, the CDR3 is TGTGCCAGCAGCCTGACTCGGATTTCATCCTACACCTTC.